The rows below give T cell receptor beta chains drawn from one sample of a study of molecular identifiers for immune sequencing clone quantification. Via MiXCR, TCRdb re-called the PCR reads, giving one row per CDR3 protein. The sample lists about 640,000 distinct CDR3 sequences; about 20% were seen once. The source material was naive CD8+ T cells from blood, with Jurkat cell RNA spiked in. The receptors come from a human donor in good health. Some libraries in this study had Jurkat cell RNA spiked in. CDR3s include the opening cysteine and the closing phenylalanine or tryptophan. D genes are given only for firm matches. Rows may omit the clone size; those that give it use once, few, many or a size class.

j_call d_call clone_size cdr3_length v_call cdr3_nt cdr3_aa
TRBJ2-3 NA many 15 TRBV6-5 TGTGCCAGCAGTTACGGAGGGGGGAGGCCAGATACGCAGTATTTT CASSYGGGRPDTQYF
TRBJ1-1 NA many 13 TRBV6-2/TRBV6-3 TGTGCCAGCAGTTACCAGATGAACACTGAAGCTTTCTTT CASSYQMNTEAFF
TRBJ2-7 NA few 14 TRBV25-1 TGTGCCAGCAGTGACTATAGGAGCTCCTACGAGCAGTGCTTC CASSDYRSSYEQCF
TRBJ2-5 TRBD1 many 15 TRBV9 TGTGCCAGCAGCGCCGGGACAGTGATACAAGAGACCCAGTACTTC CASSAGTVIQETQYF
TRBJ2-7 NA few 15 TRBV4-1 TGCGCCAGCAGCCAAGATCTACAGCCTTTCTACGAGCAGTACTTC CASSQDLQPFYEQYF
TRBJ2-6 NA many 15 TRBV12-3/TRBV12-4 TGTGCCAGCAGTCTCTTCCCTTCTGGGGCCAACGTCCTGACTTTC CASSLFPSGANVLTF
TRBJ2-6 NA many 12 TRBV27 TGTGCCAGCGGTTTTGGGGCCAACGTCCTGACTTTC CASGFGANVLTF
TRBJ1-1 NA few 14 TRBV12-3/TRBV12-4 TGTGCCAGCAGTGCAGGACCTTTTAACACTGAAGCTTTCTTT CASSAGPFNTEAFF
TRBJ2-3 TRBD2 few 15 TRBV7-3 TGTGCCAGCAGTAAAACGGGACTAGCGGGACTGACGCAGTATTTT CASSKTGLAGLTQYF
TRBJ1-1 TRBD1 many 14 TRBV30 TGTGCCTGGAGTCCGACACAGGGGGATACTGAAGCTTTCTTT CAWSPTQGDTEAFF
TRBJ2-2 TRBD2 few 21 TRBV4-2 TGTGCCAGCAGCCAAGAAGTGGGGGGTGGGACTAGCGGGACGAACACCGGGGAGCTGTTTTTT CASSQEVGGGTSGTNTGELFF
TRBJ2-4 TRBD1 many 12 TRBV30 TGTGCCTGGAGTGTACAGGGGAACATTCAGTACTTC CAWSVQGNIQYF
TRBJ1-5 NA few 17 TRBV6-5 TGTGCCAGCAGTTATACCAGGGACGGACCCGGCAATCAGCCCCAGCGTTTT CASSYTRDGPGNQPQRF
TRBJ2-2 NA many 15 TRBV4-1 TGCGCCAGCAGCGCGCCGGGACGTAACACCGGGGAGCTGTTTTTT CASSAPGRNTGELFF
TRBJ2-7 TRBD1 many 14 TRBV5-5 TGTGCCAGCAGCTTTGGGACAGGGCTTACTGAGCAGTACTTC CASSFGTGLTEQYF
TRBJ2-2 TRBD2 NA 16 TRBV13 TGTGCCAGCAGCTTAGAACTAGCGGGGAGTTCCGGGGAGCTGTTTTTT CASSLELAGSSGELFF
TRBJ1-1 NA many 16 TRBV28 TGTGCCAGCAGTTTAGGTTCGCGGGGGATCGGGACTGAAGCTTTCTTT CASSLGSRGIGTEAFF
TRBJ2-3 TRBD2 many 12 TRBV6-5 TGTGCCAGCAGCGGGACTATAGATACGCAGTATTTT CASSGTIDTQYF
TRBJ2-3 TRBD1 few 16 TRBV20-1 TGCAGTGCTAGAGAAATAGGACAGGGGGTTTGGGATACGCAGTATTTT CSAREIGQGVWDTQYF
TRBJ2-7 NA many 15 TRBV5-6 TGTGCCAGCAGTCCTGATCAGGGGATTACCTACGAGCAGTACTTC CASSPDQGITYEQYF
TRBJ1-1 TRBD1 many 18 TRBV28 TGTGCCAGCAGTTACCAACTAAGGACAGGGGACATGAACACTGAAGCTTTCTTT CASSYQLRTGDMNTEAFF
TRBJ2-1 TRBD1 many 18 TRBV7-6 TGTGCCAGCAGCTTAGCATTCTCAGGGGGCGCGAGTATTGGTGAGCAGTTCTTC CASSLAFSGGASIGEQFF
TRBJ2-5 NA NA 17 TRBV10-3 TGTGCCATCAGTGAGTCGAATAACCCCCTATACCAAGAGACCCAGTACTTC CAISESNNPLYQETQYF
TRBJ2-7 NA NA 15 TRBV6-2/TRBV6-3 TGTGCCTGCAGCCACTCCGGGACGGAAAGCTACGAGCAGTACTTC CACSHSGTESYEQYF
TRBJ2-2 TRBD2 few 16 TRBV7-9 TGTGCCAGCAGCCGAACTAGCGGGGATAACACCGGGGAGCTGTTTTTT CASSRTSGDNTGELFF